This T cell receptor (beta chain) was captured in a study of blood T cell repertoires in COVID-19. Study-level information: Acute-phase and convalescent COVID-19 samples originated in the United States, Italy and Spain. Sample material is recorded as cDNA or gDNA derived from T cells, B-cell-depleted T cells, or PBMCs.

Germline V lookup: CDR1 MNHEY, CDR2 SMNVEV (reference sequence). This CDR3 region has 17 residues. The J segment lost 7 bases and the V segment lost 2 bases, leaving 17 bases of the junction unmatched. Under the authors' procedure: Reference gene primer amplification gave nucleated cell count estimates. The repertoire was sequenced with immunoSEQ multiplex PCR; TCRdb's copy has only in-frame clones and lacks some. V and J calls and clone size are as listed in that table; D and trimming were resolved from the DNA. The sample records tens of thousands of clones, around four fifths being singletons. The chain couples TRBV27 to TRBJ2-7; 7 nucleotides align to TRBD2. The sequence derives from a man aged 25-45 years with COVID-19, enrolled during active disease. The sequenced material came from peripheral blood. The CDR3 region is CASSLGVRGVALREQYF. In DNA form, the CDR3 reads TGTGCCAGCAGTTTAGGAGTCCGGGGGGTGGCCCTCCGAGAGCAGTACTTC.